One sample yielded the 14 T cell receptor beta chains listed below, sequenced in a study of blood T cell repertoires in COVID-19. Clones were sequenced by immunoSEQ multiplex PCR, and TCRdb holds only the in-frame ones, with some missing. Of about 180,000 clones detected, approximately 90% appear once; the ten largest clones hold 2.5% to 3.5%. The sequenced sample was peripheral blood. These receptors all stem from a woman in her twenties or thirties with active or convalescent COVID-19.

V gene TRBV12-5 combines with J gene TRBJ2-5; TRBD1 agrees at 8 bases. Per the germline V gene, CDR1 is LGHNT and CDR2 is FRNRAP. Trimming removed 4 bases from V and 4 bases from J; junction bases left unmatched: 2. There are 13 residues in the CDR3. The CDR3 loop is CASGSTGGETQYF. The CDR3 coding sequence is TGTGCTAGTGGTTCTACAGGGGGAGAGACCCAGTACTTC.

The chain employs TRBV27 and TRBJ2-1, with D uncertain. The V end lost 6 bases, the J end lost 5 bases, and 11 bases lay between the germline ends. This CDR3 contains 13 residues. Germline lookup yields CDR1 MNHEY and CDR2 SMNVEV (reference sequence). CDR3 sequence: CASSHGPHNEQFF. Here the CDR3 DNA reads TGTGCCAGCAGCCATGGCCCCCACAATGAGCAGTTCTTC.

This chain uses TRBV12-3 or TRBV12-4 with TRBJ1-2; possibly TRBD1 for D (6 bases). Trimming shortened V by 2 bases and J by 8 bases, and 12 bases separated the two germline ends. CDR3 size: 13 residues. DNA of the CDR3: TGTGCCAGCAGTTTACAGGGGTCGCGGGGCTACACCTTC. Protein: CASSLQGSRGYTF.

CDR3 sequence (DNA): TGCAGTGCTAGTCCGACAGGGAATGGCTACACCTTC. Amino acid sequence: CSASPTGNGYTF. The chain carries TRBV20-1 and TRBJ1-2, with 7 bases aligning to TRBD1. The CDR3 length is 12 residues. Trimming cost V 3 bases and J 6 bases; bases outside gene matches: 4. From germline, CDR1 is DFQATT and CDR2 SNEGSKA (reference sequence).

The chain combines TRBV7-9 with TRBJ1-5; weak D call: TRBD1 (6 bases). The germline V and J ends were trimmed by 2 bases and 2 bases, with 16 bases remaining between them. Germline V gene lookup returns CDR1 SEHNR and CDR2 FQNEAQ (reference sequence). The CDR3 spans 17 residues. The CDR3 spells CASSLWAGVDGNQPQHF. The CDR3 bases are TGTGCCAGCAGCTTATGGGCAGGGGTAGATGGCAATCAGCCCCAGCATTTT.

The chain recombines TRBV11-3 with TRBJ2-3; the D gene is possibly TRBD2 (6 bases). CDR1 and CDR2 from the germline V gene are SGHNT and YENEEA. This CDR3 comprises 15 residues. With 3 bases removed from V and 3 bases from J, the gap between germline ends came to 13 bases. The CDR3 spells CASSFGTGATDTQYF. CDR3 nucleotides: TGTGCCAGCAGCTTTGGAACGGGAGCGACAGATACGCAGTATTTT.

J is TRBJ2-5 and V is TRBV5-8; TRBD1 is a possible D gene (6 bases). V dropped 0 bases and J dropped 2 bases, with 26 bases sitting between them. There are 20 residues in the CDR3. Germline V gene lookup returns CDR1 SGHTS and CDR2 YDEGEE. CDR3 amino acids: CASSLAKSRVTGPSQETQYF. The CDR3 coding sequence is TGTGCCAGCAGCTTGGCAAAGAGTAGGGTGACAGGACCGAGTCAAGAGACCCAGTACTTC.

This rearrangement joins TRBV28 to TRBJ2-1; D not certain. This CDR3 is built from 15 residues. Germline CDR1 MDHEN, CDR2 SYDVKM. With 7 bases removed from V and 1 base from J, the gap between germline ends came to 14 bases. This CDR3 is CASTPQFRSYNEQFF. As DNA, the CDR3 is TGTGCCAGCACCCCCCAATTTCGGTCCTACAATGAGCAGTTCTTC.

The chain couples TRBV19 to TRBJ2-2; possibly TRBD1 for D (5 bases). The CDR3 has 13 residues. The germline CDR1 and CDR2 sequences are LNHDA and SQIVND (reference sequence). CDR3: CATGRVGTGELFF. CDR3 sequence (DNA): TGTGCTACGGGCAGGGTTGGTACCGGGGAGCTGTTTTTT.

The CDR3 protein is CASRQGPSYEQYF. The CDR3 coding sequence is TGTGCCAGCAGACAGGGGCCCTCCTACGAGCAGTACTTC. The J gene is TRBJ2-7, the V gene TRBV27, with 7 bases that match TRBD1. J lost 0 bases, V lost 6 bases, and 2 bases had no gene match. CDR1 and CDR2 (germline): MNHEY, SMNVEV (reference sequence). The CDR3 is 13 residues long.

This chain joins TRBV10-3 and TRBJ1-4; 7 bases are shared with TRBD1. CDR3 length equals 19 residues. The V gene end was trimmed by 2 bases and the J gene end by 2 bases; junction bases not matched to a gene: 14. In germline, CDR1 is ENHRY, CDR2 SYGVKD. CDR3 region: CAISEKLIHRGQTNEKLFF. As DNA, the CDR3 is TGTGCCATCAGTGAGAAGTTAATACACAGGGGACAGACTAATGAAAAACTGTTTTTT.

The rearrangement joins TRBV6-6 to TRBJ2-3, with 7 bases lining up with TRBD1. The CDR3 length is 20 residues. Unmatched junction bases numbered 20, after V lost 5 bases and J lost 0 bases. The germline CDR1 and CDR2 sequences are MNHNY and SVGAGI (reference sequence). The CDR3 nucleotides read TGTGCCAGCAGTCGCTGGGGATGGACAGGCCGCATTGCTAGCACAGATACGCAGTATTTT. Residues: CASSRWGWTGRIASTDTQYF.

The V gene is TRBV28, the J gene TRBJ2-7; 7 positions match TRBD2. Trimming removed 5 bases from V and 4 bases from J; junction bases left unmatched: 14. The V gene's germline CDR1 is MDHEN and CDR2 SYDVKM. There are 16 residues in the CDR3. The CDR3 region is CASSPEGGRQVYEQYF. CDR3 nucleotides: TGTGCCAGCAGTCCCGAGGGAGGGAGGCAAGTGTACGAGCAGTACTTC.

The V gene is TRBV5-5, the J gene TRBJ2-1; D is possibly TRBD2 (5 bases). Germline assignment: CDR1 SGHKS and CDR2 YYEKEE (reference sequence). Deletions cut 3 bases from V and 7 bases from J, with 17 bases between. The CDR3 covers 15 residues. CDR3 DNA: TGTGCCAGCAGCTCCGACGCCTCCCCGGGGAATGAGCAGTTCTTC. Residues: CASSSDASPGNEQFF. Full variable domain (missing parts from reference TRBV5-5 and TRBJ2-1): DAGVTQSPTHLIKTRGQQVTLRCSPISGHKSVSWYQQVLGQGPQFIFQYYEKEERGRGNFPDRFSARQFPNYSSELNVNALLLGDSALYLCASSSDASPGNEQFFGPGTRLTVL.